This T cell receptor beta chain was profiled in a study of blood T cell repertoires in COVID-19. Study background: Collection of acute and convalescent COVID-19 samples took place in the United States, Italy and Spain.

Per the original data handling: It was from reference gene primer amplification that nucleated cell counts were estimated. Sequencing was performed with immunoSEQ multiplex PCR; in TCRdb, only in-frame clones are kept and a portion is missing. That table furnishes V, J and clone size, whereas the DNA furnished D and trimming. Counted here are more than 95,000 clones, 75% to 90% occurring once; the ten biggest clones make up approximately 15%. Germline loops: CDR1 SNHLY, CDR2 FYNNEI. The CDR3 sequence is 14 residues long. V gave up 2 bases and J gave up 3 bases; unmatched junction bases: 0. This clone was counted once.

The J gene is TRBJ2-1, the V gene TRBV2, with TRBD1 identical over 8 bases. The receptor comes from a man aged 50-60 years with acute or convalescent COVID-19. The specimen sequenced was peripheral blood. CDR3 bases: TGTGCCAGCAGTGAAACAGGGGGCTACAATGAGCAGTTCTTC. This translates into CASSETGGYNEQFF.